This T cell receptor (beta chain) originates from a study of T cell responses to AZD1222 COVID-19 vaccine. Libraries were prepared by immunoSEQ multiplex PCR; TCRdb keeps only in-frame clonotypes and omits some of them. This table has roughly 120,000 clones, roughly 88% appearing once. In regard to this clone: Sequence at one end of the junction differs from germline and may be a read error.

This specimen consisted of peripheral blood, obtained on day 0 of AZD1222 vaccination. This sequence was found in an adult in good health.

CDR3 sequence: CSVEWENRGNDGYTF. CDR3 coding DNA: TGCAGCGTTGAATGGGAGAACAGGGGTAACGATGGCTACACCTTC. The V and J genes are TRBV29-1 and TRBJ1-2, with TRBD1 matching over 7 bases. Germline lookup yields CDR1 SQVTM and CDR2 ANQGSEA. This CDR3 has 15 residues.